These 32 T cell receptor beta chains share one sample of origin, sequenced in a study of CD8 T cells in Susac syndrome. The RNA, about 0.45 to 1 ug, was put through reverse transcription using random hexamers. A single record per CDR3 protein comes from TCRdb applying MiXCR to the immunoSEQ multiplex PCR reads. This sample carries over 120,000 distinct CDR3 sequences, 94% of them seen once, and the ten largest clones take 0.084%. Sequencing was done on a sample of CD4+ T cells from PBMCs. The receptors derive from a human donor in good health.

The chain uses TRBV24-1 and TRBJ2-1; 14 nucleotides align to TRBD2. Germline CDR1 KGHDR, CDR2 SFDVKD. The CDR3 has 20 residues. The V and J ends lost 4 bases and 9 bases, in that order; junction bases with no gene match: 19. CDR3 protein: CATSDPGSAPGLAGDGEQFF. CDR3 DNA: TGTGCCACCAGTGACCCCGGGTCCGCCCCGGGACTAGCGGGAGACGGTGAGCAGTTCTTC.

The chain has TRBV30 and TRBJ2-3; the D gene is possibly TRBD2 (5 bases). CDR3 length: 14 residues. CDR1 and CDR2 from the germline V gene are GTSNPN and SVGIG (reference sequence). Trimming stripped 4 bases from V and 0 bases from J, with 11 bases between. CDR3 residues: CAWKAAKSTDTQYF. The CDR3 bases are TGTGCCTGGAAAGCGGCCAAGAGCACAGATACGCAGTATTTT.

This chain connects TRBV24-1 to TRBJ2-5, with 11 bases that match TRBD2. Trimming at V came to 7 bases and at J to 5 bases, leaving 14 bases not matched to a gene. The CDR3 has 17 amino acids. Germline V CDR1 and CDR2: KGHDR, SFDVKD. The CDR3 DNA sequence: TGTGCCACCAGGGGGCCTCTAGCGGGAGGATTCGGGGAGACCCAGTACTTC. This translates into CATRGPLAGGFGETQYF.

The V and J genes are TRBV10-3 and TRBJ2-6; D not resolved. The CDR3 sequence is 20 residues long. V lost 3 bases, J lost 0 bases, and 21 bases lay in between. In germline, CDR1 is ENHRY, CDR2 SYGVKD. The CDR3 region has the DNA TGTGCCATCAGTGAACCGCAAGGGAACAGAAACACCTCTGGGGCCAACGTCCTGACTTTC. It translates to CAISEPQGNRNTSGANVLTF.

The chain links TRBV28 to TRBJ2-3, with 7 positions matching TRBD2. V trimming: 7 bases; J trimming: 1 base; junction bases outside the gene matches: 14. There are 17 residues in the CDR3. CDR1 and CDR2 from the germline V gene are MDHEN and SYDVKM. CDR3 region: CASKSWGEGRGTDTQYF. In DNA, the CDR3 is TGTGCCAGCAAATCCTGGGGGGAGGGCCGTGGCACAGATACGCAGTATTTT.

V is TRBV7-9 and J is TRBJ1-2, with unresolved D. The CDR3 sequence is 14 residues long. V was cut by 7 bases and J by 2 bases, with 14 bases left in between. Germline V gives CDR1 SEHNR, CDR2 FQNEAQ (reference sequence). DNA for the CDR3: TGTGCCAGCACCGAACCGACGGCCAACTATGGCTACACCTTC. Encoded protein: CASTEPTANYGYTF.

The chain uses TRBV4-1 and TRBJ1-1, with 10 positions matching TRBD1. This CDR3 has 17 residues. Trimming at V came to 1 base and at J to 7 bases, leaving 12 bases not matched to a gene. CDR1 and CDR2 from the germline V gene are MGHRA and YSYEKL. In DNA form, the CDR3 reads TGCGCCAGCAGCCAAGCCTCGACAGGGGGCCAGGTATTTGAAGCTTTCTTT. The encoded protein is CASSQASTGGQVFEAFF.

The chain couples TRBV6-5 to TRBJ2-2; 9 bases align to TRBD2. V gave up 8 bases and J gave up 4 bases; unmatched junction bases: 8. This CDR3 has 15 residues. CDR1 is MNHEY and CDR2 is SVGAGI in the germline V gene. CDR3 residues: CASGTSRLGTGELFF. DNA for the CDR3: TGTGCCAGCGGGACTAGCCGTTTGGGCACCGGGGAGCTGTTTTTT.

In nucleotides, the CDR3 is TGCAGTTGCCGTAGGGGACCTAACTATGGCTACACCTTC. The encoded protein is CSCRRGPNYGYTF. V gene TRBV20-1 combines with J gene TRBJ1-2, with D possibly TRBD1 on 5 matching bases. V lost 8 bases to trimming and J lost 0 bases, with 13 bases between them. CDR3 length: 13 amino acids. Germline assignment: CDR1 DFQATT and CDR2 SNEGSKA (reference sequence).

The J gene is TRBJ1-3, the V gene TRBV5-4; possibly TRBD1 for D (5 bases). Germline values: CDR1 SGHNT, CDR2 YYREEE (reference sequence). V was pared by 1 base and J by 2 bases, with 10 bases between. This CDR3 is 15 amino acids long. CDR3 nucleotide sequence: TGTGCCAGCAGCTTGCAGGGTGGACCTGGAAACACCATATATTTT. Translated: CASSLQGGPGNTIYF.

CDR3 nucleotides: TGCGCCAGCAGCTTGAACTACGGGAGCGCCTACGAGCAGTACTTC. Translating gives CASSLNYGSAYEQYF. This chain connects TRBV5-1 to TRBJ2-7; tentative D call: TRBD2 (6 bases). Looked up from germline, CDR1 is SGHRS and CDR2 is YFSETQ. V lost 1 base and J 2 bases, leaving 13 bases between the germline ends. The CDR3 length is 15 residues.

For the CDR3, the DNA is TGTGCCACCAGTGATCCCGCGGCGGGAGGCCGGGATACGCAGTATTTT. Its protein product is CATSDPAAGGRDTQYF. The genes are TRBV24-1 and TRBJ2-3, with 8 bases that match TRBD2. This CDR3 is 16 amino acids long. V gave up 3 bases and J gave up 6 bases; unmatched junction bases: 10. The germline gives CDR1 KGHDR, CDR2 SFDVKD.

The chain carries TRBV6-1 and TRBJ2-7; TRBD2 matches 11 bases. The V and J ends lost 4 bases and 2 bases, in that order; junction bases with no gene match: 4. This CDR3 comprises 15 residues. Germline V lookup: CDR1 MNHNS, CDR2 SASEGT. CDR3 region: CASSARLAGTYEQYF. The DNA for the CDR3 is TGTGCCAGCAGTGCCCGACTAGCGGGGACCTACGAGCAGTACTTC.

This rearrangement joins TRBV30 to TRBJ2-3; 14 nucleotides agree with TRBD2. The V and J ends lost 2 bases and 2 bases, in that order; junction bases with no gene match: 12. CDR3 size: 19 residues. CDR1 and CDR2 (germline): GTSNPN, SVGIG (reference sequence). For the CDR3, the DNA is TGTGCCTGGAGTTCCGGGACTAGCGGGAGAGTAGGGGCCACAGATACGCAGTATTTT. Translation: CAWSSGTSGRVGATDTQYF.

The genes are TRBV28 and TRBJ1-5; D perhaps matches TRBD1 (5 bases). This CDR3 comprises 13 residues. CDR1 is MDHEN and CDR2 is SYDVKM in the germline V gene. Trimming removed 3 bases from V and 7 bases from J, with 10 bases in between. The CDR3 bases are TGTGCCAGCAGTTTCCGGGGCGGGCAGCCCCAGCATTTT. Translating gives CASSFRGGQPQHF.

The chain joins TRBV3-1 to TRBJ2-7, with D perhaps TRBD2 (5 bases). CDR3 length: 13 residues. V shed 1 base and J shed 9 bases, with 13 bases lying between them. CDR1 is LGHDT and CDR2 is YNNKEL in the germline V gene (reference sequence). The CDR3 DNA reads TGTGCCAGCAGCCAAGGTAGCCGGGGATGGCAGTACTTC. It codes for CASSQGSRGWQYF.

The CDR3 reads CASSLKIGAGELFF. In DNA form, the CDR3 reads TGTGCCAGCAGTCTGAAGATCGGGGCCGGGGAGCTGTTTTTT. V usage is TRBV2 and J usage is TRBJ2-2; D perhaps matches TRBD2 (5 bases). Germline V gene data show CDR1 as SNHLY and CDR2 as FYNNEI. This CDR3 is 14 amino acids long. Deletions cut 5 bases from V and 6 bases from J, with 13 bases between.

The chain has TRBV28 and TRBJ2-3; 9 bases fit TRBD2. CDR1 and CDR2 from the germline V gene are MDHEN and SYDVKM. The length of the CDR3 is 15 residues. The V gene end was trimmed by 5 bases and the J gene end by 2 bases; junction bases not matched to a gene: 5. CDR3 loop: CASSMSGRTTDTQYF. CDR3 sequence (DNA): TGTGCCAGCAGTATGAGCGGGAGGACCACAGATACGCAGTATTTT.

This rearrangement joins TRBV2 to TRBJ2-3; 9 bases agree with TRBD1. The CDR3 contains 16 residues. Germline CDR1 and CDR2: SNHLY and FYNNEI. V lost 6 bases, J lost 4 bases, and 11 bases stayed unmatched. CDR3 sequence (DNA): TGTGCCAGCAGACTCGCCGGGACAGGGTTTTCAGATACGCAGTATTTT. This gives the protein CASRLAGTGFSDTQYF.

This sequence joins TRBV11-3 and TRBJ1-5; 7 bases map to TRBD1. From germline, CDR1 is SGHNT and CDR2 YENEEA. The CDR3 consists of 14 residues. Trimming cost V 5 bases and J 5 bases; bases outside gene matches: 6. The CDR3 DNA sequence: TGTGCCAGCAGCGCCGGGACAGCATATCAGCCCCAGCATTTT. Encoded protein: CASSAGTAYQPQHF. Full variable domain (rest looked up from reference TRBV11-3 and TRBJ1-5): EAGVVQSPRYKIIEKKQPVAFWCNPISGHNTLYWYLQNLGQGPELLIRYENEEAVDDSQLPKDRFSAERLKGVDSTLKIQPAELGDSAVYLCASSAGTAYQPQHFGDGTRLSIL.

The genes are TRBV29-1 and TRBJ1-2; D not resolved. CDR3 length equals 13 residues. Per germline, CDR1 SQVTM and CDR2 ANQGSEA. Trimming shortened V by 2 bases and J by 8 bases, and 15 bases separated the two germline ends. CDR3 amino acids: CSVEQSPAGGYTF. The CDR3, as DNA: TGCAGCGTTGAACAGAGTCCAGCGGGGGGCTACACCTTC.

CDR3 DNA sequence: TGCAGCGTTCTTCCAGACAATGAGCAGTTCTTC. Translated, it gives CSVLPDNEQFF. The chain couples TRBV29-1 to TRBJ2-1; D gene ambiguous. CDR1 SQVTM and CDR2 ANQGSEA come from the germline V gene. The CDR3 contains 11 residues. The V gene lost 5 bases and the J gene lost 5 bases, with 7 bases spanning the gap.

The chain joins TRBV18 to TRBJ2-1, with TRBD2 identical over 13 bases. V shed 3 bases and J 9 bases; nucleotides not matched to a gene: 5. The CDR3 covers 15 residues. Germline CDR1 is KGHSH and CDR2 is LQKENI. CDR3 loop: CASSPGLAGPVEQFF. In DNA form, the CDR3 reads TGTGCCAGCTCACCGGGACTAGCGGGGCCCGTTGAGCAGTTCTTC.

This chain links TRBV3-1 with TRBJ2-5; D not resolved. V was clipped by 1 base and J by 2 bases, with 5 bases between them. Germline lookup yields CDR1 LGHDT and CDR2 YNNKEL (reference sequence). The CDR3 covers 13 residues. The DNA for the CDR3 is TGTGCCAGCAGCCAAGCGCTACAAGAGACCCAGTACTTC. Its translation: CASSQALQETQYF.

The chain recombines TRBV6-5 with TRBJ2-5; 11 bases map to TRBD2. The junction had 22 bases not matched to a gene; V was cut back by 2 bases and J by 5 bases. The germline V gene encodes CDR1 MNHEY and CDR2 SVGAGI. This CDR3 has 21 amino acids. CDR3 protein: CASSYPLRRVAGGPGEETQYF. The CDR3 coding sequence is TGTGCCAGCAGTTACCCCCTCAGGAGGGTAGCGGGAGGGCCCGGCGAGGAGACCCAGTACTTC.

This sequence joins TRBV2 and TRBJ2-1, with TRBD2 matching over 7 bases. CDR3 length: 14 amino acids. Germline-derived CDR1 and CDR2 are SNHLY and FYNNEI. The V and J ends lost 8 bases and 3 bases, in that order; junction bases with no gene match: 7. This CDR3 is CASDAGVLYNEQFF. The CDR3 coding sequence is TGTGCCAGCGACGCGGGAGTACTCTACAATGAGCAGTTCTTC.

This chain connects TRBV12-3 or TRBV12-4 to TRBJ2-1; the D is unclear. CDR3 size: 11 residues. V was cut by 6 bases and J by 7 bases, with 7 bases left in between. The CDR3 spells CASSSMNEQFF. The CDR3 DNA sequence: TGTGCCAGCAGCTCTATGAATGAGCAGTTCTTC.

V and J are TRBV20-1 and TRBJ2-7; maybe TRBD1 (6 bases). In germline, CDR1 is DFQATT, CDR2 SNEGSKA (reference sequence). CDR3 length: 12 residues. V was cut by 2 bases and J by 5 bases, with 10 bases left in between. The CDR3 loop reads CSARQQGDEQYF. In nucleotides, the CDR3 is TGCAGTGCTAGACAACAGGGAGACGAGCAGTACTTC.

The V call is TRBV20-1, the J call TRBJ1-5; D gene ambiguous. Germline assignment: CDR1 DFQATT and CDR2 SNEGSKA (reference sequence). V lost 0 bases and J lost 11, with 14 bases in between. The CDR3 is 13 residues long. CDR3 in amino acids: CSARDPARQAQHF. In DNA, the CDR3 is TGCAGTGCTAGAGATCCCGCCCGCCAGGCCCAGCATTTT.

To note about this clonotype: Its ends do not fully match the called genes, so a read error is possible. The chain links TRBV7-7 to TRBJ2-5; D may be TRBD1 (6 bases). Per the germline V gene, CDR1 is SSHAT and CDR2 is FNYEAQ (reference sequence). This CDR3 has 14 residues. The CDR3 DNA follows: TGTGCTAGCAGCCAAGGCCAGGGGACCGAGACCCAGTACTTC. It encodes CASSQGQGTETQYF.

CDR3 DNA sequence: TGTGCCAGCAGCCGACTCCCAGGGGAGCAGTACTTC. The encoded protein is CASSRLPGEQYF. The chain joins TRBV7-2 to TRBJ2-7; D perhaps matches TRBD1 (5 bases). The CDR3 contains 12 residues. V lost 5 bases and J lost 7, with 12 bases in between. Looked up from germline, CDR1 is SGHTA and CDR2 is FQGNSA.

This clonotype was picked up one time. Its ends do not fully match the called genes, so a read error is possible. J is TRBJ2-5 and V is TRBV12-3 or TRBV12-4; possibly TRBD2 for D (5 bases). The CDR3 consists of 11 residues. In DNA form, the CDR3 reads TGTGCCAGCAGTTTTGGGGAGACCCAGTGCTTC. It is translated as CASSFGETQCF.